The entry that follows covers one T cell receptor beta chain sequence. This sample is part of a study of PD-1 blockade in classical Hodgkin lymphoma. Relapse after autologous stem cell transplantation occurred in every patient, and brentuximab vedotin exposure varied. Only in-frame clones appear in the TCRdb table, and some are missing; sequencing was by immunoSEQ multiplex PCR. The sample shows approximately 17,000 clones, 55% to 70% of them seen only once. With 1 base removed from V and 0 bases from J, the gap between germline ends came to 9 bases. Germline assignment: CDR1 SGHNT and CDR2 YYREEE (reference sequence). CDR3 length: 15 amino acids.

This sample comprised peripheral blood mononuclear cells (PBMCs), obtained before the second cycle of nivolumab. This TCR was sampled from a human donor with classical Hodgkin lymphoma. J is TRBJ2-3 and V is TRBV5-4, with D perhaps matching TRBD2 (5 bases). CDR3 amino acids: CASSLYGGSTDTQYF. The CDR3 DNA follows: TGTGCCAGCAGCTTGTATGGAGGAAGCACAGATACGCAGTATTTT.